The 3 T cell receptor beta chains listed next were all sequenced from one sample in a study of blood T cell repertoires in COVID-19 (dated by TCRdb to the early 2020s). Library prep was done by the immunoSEQ multiplex PCR assay. What TCRdb holds here is the immuneACCESS table cut down to in-frame rearrangements. Part of the clones is not present; checked against another copy, under half of the missing clones reflect an unresolved V gene, and the others are unexplained. This sample lists around 72,000 clones; about 80% were detected once. Jointly, the top ten make up 15% to 20% of the sample. The sequenced material came from peripheral blood. These receptors all come from a human donor in a cohort sampled during active COVID-19.

Only one count was recorded for this clone. The V gene is TRBV5-6, the J gene TRBJ2-3; TRBD1 matches at 7 bases. CDR1 and CDR2 (germline): SGHDT, YYEEEE. The CDR3 length is 15 residues. Trimming removed 4 bases from V and 8 bases from J; junction bases left unmatched: 13. The CDR3 reads CASSPPILDRVTQYF. In nucleotides, the CDR3 is TGTGCCAGCAGCCCCCCAATCCTAGACAGGGTTACGCAGTATTTT.

In nucleotides, the CDR3 is TGTGCCAGCAGTTACACGACCGCGGGGGAGCAGTACTTC. It encodes CASSYTTAGEQYF. The V and J genes are TRBV27 and TRBJ2-7, with D possibly TRBD2 on 6 matching bases. The V gene lost 4 bases and the J gene lost 7 bases, with 14 bases spanning the gap. Germline CDR1 and CDR2: MNHEY and SMNVEV (reference sequence). The CDR3 is 13 residues long.

The chain uses TRBV27 and TRBJ1-2; no clear D. Looked up from germline, CDR1 is MNHEY and CDR2 is SMNVEV (reference sequence). The CDR3 consists of 12 residues. Trimming cost V 10 bases and J 5 bases, with 14 bases left between them. The CDR3 DNA sequence: TGTGCCATCAAGAGGGAGGGATATGGCTACACCTTC. As protein: CAIKREGYGYTF.